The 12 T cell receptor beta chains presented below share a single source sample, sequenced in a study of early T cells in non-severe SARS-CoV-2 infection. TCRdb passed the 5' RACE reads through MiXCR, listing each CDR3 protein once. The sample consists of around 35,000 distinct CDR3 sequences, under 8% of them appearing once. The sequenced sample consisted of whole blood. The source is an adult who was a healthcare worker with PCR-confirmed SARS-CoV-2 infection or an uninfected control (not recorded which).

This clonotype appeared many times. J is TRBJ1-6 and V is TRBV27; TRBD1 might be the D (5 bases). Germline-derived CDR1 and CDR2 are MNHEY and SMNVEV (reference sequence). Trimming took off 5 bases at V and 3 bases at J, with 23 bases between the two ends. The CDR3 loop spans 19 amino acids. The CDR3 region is CASSRDPRRGRGYNSPLHF. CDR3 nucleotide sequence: TGTGCCAGCAGTCGCGACCCAAGGCGGGGCCGTGGCTATAATTCACCCCTCCACTTT.

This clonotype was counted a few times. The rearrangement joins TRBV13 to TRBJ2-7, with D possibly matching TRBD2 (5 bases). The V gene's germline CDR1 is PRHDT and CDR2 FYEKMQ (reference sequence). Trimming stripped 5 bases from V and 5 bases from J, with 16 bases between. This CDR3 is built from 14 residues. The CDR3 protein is CASSPWTGIDEQYF. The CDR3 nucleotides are TGTGCCAGCAGCCCCTGGACGGGGATTGACGAGCAGTACTTC.

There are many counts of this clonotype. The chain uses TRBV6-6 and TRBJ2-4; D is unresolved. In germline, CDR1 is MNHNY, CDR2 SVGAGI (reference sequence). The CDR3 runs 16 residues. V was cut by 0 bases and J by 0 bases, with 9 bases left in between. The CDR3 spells CASSYSVRLAKNIQYF. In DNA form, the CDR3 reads TGTGCCAGCAGTTACTCAGTGCGGCTAGCCAAAAACATTCAGTACTTC.

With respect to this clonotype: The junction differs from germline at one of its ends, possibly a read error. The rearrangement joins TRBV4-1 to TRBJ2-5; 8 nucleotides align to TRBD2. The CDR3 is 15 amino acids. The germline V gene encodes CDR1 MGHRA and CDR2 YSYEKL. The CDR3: CASSQGPSTIAGTDF. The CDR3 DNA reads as TGCGCCAGCAGCCAAGGCCCCTCAACGATAGCGGGAACGGACTTC.

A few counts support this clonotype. Here the CDR3 reads CASSQWGPTDTQYF. The CDR3 DNA is TGTGCCAGCAGCCAATGGGGCCCAACAGATACGCAGTATTTT. V usage is TRBV11-2 and J usage is TRBJ2-3; the D gene is possibly TRBD1 (5 bases). V was shortened by 5 bases and J by 3 bases, with 12 bases between the two germline ends. Germline V gene lookup returns CDR1 SGHAT and CDR2 FQNNGV. This CDR3 is built from 14 residues.

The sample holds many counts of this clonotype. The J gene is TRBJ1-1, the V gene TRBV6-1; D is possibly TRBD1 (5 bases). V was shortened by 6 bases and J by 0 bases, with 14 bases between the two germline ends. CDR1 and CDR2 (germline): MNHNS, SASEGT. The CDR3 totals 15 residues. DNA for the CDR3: TGTGCCAGCAGGGCCCAGACAGACCTGAACACTGAAGCTTTCTTT. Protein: CASRAQTDLNTEAFF.

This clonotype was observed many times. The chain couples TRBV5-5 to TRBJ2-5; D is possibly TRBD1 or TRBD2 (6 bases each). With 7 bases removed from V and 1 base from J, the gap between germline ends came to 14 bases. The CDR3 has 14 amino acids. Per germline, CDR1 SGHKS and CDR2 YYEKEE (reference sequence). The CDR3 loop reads CASAEGGSQETQYF. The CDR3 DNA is TGTGCCAGCGCGGAGGGGGGCAGCCAAGAGACCCAGTACTTC.

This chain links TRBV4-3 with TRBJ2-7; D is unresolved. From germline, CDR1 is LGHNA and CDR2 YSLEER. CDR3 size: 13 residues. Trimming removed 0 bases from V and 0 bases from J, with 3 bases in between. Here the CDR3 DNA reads TGCGCCAGCAGCCAAGATACCTCCTACGAGCAGTACTTC. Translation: CASSQDTSYEQYF.

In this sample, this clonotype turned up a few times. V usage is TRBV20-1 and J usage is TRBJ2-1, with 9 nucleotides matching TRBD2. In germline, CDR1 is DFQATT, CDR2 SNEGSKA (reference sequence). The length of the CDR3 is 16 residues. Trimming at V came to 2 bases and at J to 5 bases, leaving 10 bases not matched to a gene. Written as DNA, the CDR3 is TGCAGTGCTAGAACCCGAGGAGCGGGAGGACACAATGAGCAGTTCTTC. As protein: CSARTRGAGGHNEQFF.

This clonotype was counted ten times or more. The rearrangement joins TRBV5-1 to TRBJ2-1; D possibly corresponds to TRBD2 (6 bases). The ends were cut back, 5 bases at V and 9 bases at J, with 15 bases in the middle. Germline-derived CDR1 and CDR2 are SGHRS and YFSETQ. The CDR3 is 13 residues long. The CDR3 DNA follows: TGCGCCAGCAGTAGCGGAAGGTTCGGTGAGCAGTTCTTC. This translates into CASSSGRFGEQFF.

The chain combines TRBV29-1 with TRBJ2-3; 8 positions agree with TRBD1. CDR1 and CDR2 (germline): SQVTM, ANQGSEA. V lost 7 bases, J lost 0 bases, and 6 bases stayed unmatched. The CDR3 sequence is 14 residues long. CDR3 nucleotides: TGCAGCGCCCGGGACAGGTACAGCACAGATACGCAGTATTTT. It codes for CSARDRYSTDTQYF.

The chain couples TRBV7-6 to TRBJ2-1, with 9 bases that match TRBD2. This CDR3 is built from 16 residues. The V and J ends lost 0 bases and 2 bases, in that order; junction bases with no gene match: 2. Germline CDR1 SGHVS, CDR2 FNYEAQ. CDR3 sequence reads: CASSLAAGGPYNEQFF. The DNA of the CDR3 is TGTGCCAGCAGCTTAGCCGCGGGAGGGCCCTACAATGAGCAGTTCTTC.